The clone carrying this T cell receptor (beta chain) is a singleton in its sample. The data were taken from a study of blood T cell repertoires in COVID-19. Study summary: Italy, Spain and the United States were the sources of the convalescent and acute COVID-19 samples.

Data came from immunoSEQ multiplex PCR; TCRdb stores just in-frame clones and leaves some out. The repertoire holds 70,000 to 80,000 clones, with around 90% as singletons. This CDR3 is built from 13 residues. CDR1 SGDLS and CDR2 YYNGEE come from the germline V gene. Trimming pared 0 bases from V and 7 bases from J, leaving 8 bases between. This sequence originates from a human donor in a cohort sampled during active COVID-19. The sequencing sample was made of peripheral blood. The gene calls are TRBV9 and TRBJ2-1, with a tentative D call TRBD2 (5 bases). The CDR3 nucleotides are TGTGCCAGCAGCGTAGAGGGCGGGAATGAGCAGTTCTTC. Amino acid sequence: CASSVEGGNEQFF.